The 27 T cell receptor beta chains reported below all come from one sample, sequenced in a study of CD8 T cells in Susac syndrome (dated by TCRdb to the late 2010s). The library was made by the immunoSEQ multiplex PCR assay. RNA was extracted using the RNeasy kit, and about 0.45 to 1 ug of the RNA was reverse transcribed with random hexamers. In-frame beta chains were kept once TCRdb had trimmed the public reads at Q25 with fastp and called clones with MiXCR. Here each entry gathers all rows of one CDR3 protein and keeps the most common genes and DNA. This sample holds fewer than 80,000 distinct CDR3 sequences; 94% were observed only once. The ten biggest clones cover approximately 0.49% of the sample. Sample: CD8+ T cells from PBMCs. These receptors were collected from a human donor with Susac syndrome.

The V gene is TRBV11-2, the J gene TRBJ2-2; 9 positions agree with TRBD1. Trimming removed 2 bases from V and 3 bases from J; junction bases left unmatched: 4. In germline, CDR1 is SGHAT, CDR2 FQNNGV. The CDR3 is made up of 16 amino acids. The CDR3 reads CASSLWDRAHTGELFF. The CDR3 DNA follows: TGTGCCAGCAGCTTATGGGACAGGGCCCACACCGGGGAGCTGTTTTTT.

The chain uses TRBV30 and TRBJ2-3, with D perhaps TRBD1 (6 bases). Trimming pared 6 bases from V and 2 bases from J, leaving 24 bases between. CDR1 and CDR2 from the germline V gene are GTSNPN and SVGIG (reference sequence). CDR3 length: 17 residues. CDR3 sequence: CACINFGTRPSTDTQYF. CDR3 nucleotide sequence: TGTGCCTGCATTAATTTTGGGACAAGACCCTCCACAGATACGCAGTATTTT.

This rearrangement joins TRBV20-1 to TRBJ2-1; D tentatively fits TRBD1 or TRBD2 (5 bases each). CDR1 and CDR2 (germline): DFQATT, SNEGSKA (reference sequence). V shed 7 bases and J shed 0 bases, with 10 bases lying between them. The CDR3 consists of 13 residues. Here the CDR3 DNA reads TGCAGTGTAGGGACGCACTCCTACAATGAGCAGTTCTTC. Its translation is CSVGTHSYNEQFF.

The genes are TRBV24-1 and TRBJ1-2; D gene uncertain. Germline assignment: CDR1 KGHDR and CDR2 SFDVKD. CDR3 length: 15 residues. The germline V and J ends were trimmed by 2 bases and 0 bases, with 9 bases remaining between them. As DNA, the CDR3 is TGTGCCACCAGTGATTCCAGGCGACCTAACTATGGCTACACCTTC. Translation: CATSDSRRPNYGYTF.

This chain links TRBV6-5 with TRBJ1-2; 7 positions match TRBD1. Germline loops: CDR1 MNHEY, CDR2 SVGAGI. The junction had 1 base not matched to a gene; V was cut back by 2 bases and J by 4 bases. CDR3 length equals 13 residues. DNA for the CDR3: TGTGCCAGCAGTTACCGGGACAGCTATGGCTACACCTTC. Its protein product is CASSYRDSYGYTF.

The rearrangement joins TRBV20-1 to TRBJ2-2; 11 bases line up with TRBD2. V was clipped by 7 bases and J by 5 bases; unmatched bases: 21. Germline CDR1 reads DFQATT; CDR2 reads SNEGSKA (reference sequence). There are 19 residues in the CDR3. CDR3 in DNA: TGCAGTGTCAGCCCCCCCAGAAATAGCGGGGGGGCCAAAACCGGGGAGCTGTTTTTT. Translating gives CSVSPPRNSGGAKTGELFF.

J is TRBJ1-4 and V is TRBV5-1, with 7 bases identical to TRBD1. The length of the CDR3 is 14 residues. From germline, CDR1 is SGHRS and CDR2 YFSETQ. Unmatched junction bases numbered 5, after V lost 1 base and J lost 8 bases. CDR3 coding DNA: TGCGCCAGCAGCTTGAACACAGGGGAAGAAAAACTGTTTTTT. Translating gives CASSLNTGEEKLFF.

The chain employs TRBV18 and TRBJ2-4; 7 bases align to TRBD1. Trimming cost V 5 bases and J 1 base; bases outside gene matches: 14. CDR1 is KGHSH, CDR2 LQKENI, per germline. The length of the CDR3 is 18 residues. CDR3 residues: CASSATRAKTGAKNIQYF. For the CDR3, the DNA is TGTGCCAGCTCAGCGACCCGGGCCAAGACAGGGGCCAAAAACATTCAGTACTTC.

V and J are TRBV9 and TRBJ2-5; D call uncertain. V was shortened by 4 bases and J by 4 bases, with 11 bases between the two germline ends. Germline assignment: CDR1 SGDLS and CDR2 YYNGEE. CDR3 length: 13 amino acids. CDR3 sequence: CASSPRGGETQYF. The CDR3 nucleotides are TGTGCCAGCAGCCCTAGAGGCGGAGAGACCCAGTACTTC.

This clonotype was counted a single time. The chain is built from TRBV6-1 and TRBJ1-2, with D uncertain. Germline V lookup: CDR1 MNHNS, CDR2 SASEGT. There are 12 residues in the CDR3. Trimming shortened V by 1 base and J by 5 bases, and 5 bases separated the two germline ends. The CDR3 loop is CASSEVPYGYTF. The CDR3 DNA sequence: TGTGCCAGCAGTGAAGTTCCATATGGCTACACCTTC.

The rearrangement joins TRBV6-1 to TRBJ2-7, with 9 bases matching TRBD1. Germline V gene data show CDR1 as MNHNS and CDR2 as SASEGT. The V and J ends lost 5 bases and 5 bases, in that order; junction bases with no gene match: 10. The CDR3 spans 15 residues. The CDR3 DNA reads as TGTGCCAGCAGTCTTCGGGACAGGGCGAATGACGAGCAGTACTTC. It encodes CASSLRDRANDEQYF.

This sequence joins TRBV4-1 and TRBJ2-3; 9 bases agree with TRBD2. The V gene end was trimmed by 1 base and the J gene end by 5 bases; junction bases not matched to a gene: 13. The V gene's germline CDR1 is MGHRA and CDR2 YSYEKL. The CDR3 loop spans 18 amino acids. This CDR3 is CASSQVQFAGGRGDTQYF. In DNA, the CDR3 is TGCGCCAGCAGCCAAGTTCAGTTCGCGGGGGGGCGGGGAGATACGCAGTATTTT.

V and J are TRBV12-5 and TRBJ2-1, with D hard to call. This CDR3 has 12 residues. Germline V CDR1 and CDR2: LGHNT, FRNRAP. The germline V and J ends were trimmed by 7 bases and 11 bases, with 15 bases remaining between them. Here the CDR3 reads CASASPGDKQFF. In DNA, the CDR3 is TGTGCTAGTGCCTCACCGGGCGATAAGCAGTTCTTC.

The chain recombines TRBV14 with TRBJ2-3; D unresolved. Trimming shortened V by 1 base and J by 4 bases, and 3 bases separated the two germline ends. Germline-derived CDR1 and CDR2 are SGHDN and FVKESK. The CDR3 has 12 residues. DNA of the CDR3: TGTGCCAGCAGCCAAGTACCAGATACGCAGTATTTT. As protein: CASSQVPDTQYF.

In its sample, this clonotype was seen once. This chain links TRBV20-1 with TRBJ1-6; TRBD1 matches at 7 bases. The CDR3 consists of 15 residues. Germline trimming cut 6 bases from V and 1 base from J; bases unmatched to any gene: 6. Germline V gene data show CDR1 as DFQATT and CDR2 as SNEGSKA (reference sequence). The DNA of the CDR3 is TGCAGTGCCGCCACGACAGGGTCCTATAATTCACCCCTCCACTTT. Its protein product is CSAATTGSYNSPLHF.

This chain connects TRBV7-9 to TRBJ1-1, with D possibly matching TRBD1 (5 bases). V lost 2 bases to trimming and J lost 1 base, with 8 bases between them. The germline V gene has CDR1 SEHNR and CDR2 FQNEAQ (reference sequence). The CDR3 has 14 amino acids. The DNA of the CDR3 is TGTGCCAGCAGCTTAAAGGGGACGAACACTGAAGCTTTCTTT. Protein sequence: CASSLKGTNTEAFF.

Here the CDR3 DNA reads TGTGCCAGCAAGACACAGAACCAGCTAGGGATTTCACCCCTCCACTTT. It encodes CASKTQNQLGISPLHF. The gene calls are TRBV12-3 or TRBV12-4 and TRBJ1-6; D unresolved. The CDR3 runs to 16 residues. Trimming removed 7 bases from V and 9 bases from J, with 22 bases in between.

This chain joins TRBV9 and TRBJ1-1; TRBD1 matches 7 bases. The CDR3 loop spans 17 amino acids. With 2 bases clipped from V and 11 bases from J, the junction kept 21 bases outside the gene matches. CDR1 is SGDLS, CDR2 YYNGEE, per germline. The CDR3 bases are TGTGCCAGCAGCGTCGGTGACTTCGGGACAGCCGATAAGGGGGCTTTCTTT. It codes for CASSVGDFGTADKGAFF.

This sequence joins TRBV19 and TRBJ1-1; TRBD1 matches at 7 bases. Germline assignment: CDR1 LNHDA and CDR2 SQIVND (reference sequence). The CDR3 covers 16 residues. Trimming removed 0 bases from V and 1 base from J; junction bases left unmatched: 5. Here the CDR3 reads CASSIDGGQKNTEAFF. CDR3 in DNA: TGTGCCAGTAGTATAGATGGGGGACAGAAGAACACTGAAGCTTTCTTT.

The chain has TRBV29-1 and TRBJ2-3; possibly TRBD1 or TRBD2 for D (5 bases each). Deletions cut 2 bases from V and 5 bases from J, with 11 bases between. From germline, CDR1 is SQVTM and CDR2 ANQGSEA. The CDR3 runs 13 residues. In DNA, the CDR3 is TGCAGCGTTGAAACACCGGGGCAAGATACGCAGTATTTT. Its protein is CSVETPGQDTQYF.

J is TRBJ2-4 and V is TRBV9; D gene ambiguous. The germline V gene encodes CDR1 SGDLS and CDR2 YYNGEE. The CDR3 is made up of 16 amino acids. The V and J ends lost 5 bases and 8 bases respectively, with 23 bases between them. DNA for the CDR3: TGTGCCAGCAGTAGGGCCGACAAGGTGTTAACGGACATTCAGTACTTC. Amino acids: CASSRADKVLTDIQYF. Looking up the rest from reference TRBV9 and TRBJ2-4 gives the full variable domain: DSGVTQTPKHLITATGQRVTLRCSPRSGDLSVYWYQQSLDQGLQFLIQYYNGEERAKGNILERFSAQQFPDLHSELNLSSLELGDSALYFCASSRADKVLTDIQYFGAGTRLSVL.

The chain combines TRBV27 with TRBJ2-7; D is perhaps TRBD2 (6 bases). V shed 5 bases and J shed 6 bases, with 20 bases lying between them. The CDR3 is 15 residues long. The germline gives CDR1 MNHEY, CDR2 SMNVEV (reference sequence). The CDR3 sequence: CASSRKRGGIGEQYF. CDR3 DNA sequence: TGTGCCAGCAGTCGAAAACGGGGAGGTATTGGCGAGCAGTACTTC.

This chain joins TRBV28 and TRBJ2-1, with 7 bases matching TRBD1. This CDR3 has 15 residues. The trim removed 5 bases at V and 3 bases at J, leaving 7 bases unmatched. The germline V gene has CDR1 MDHEN and CDR2 SYDVKM. The CDR3 loop reads CASSLVRDSYNEQFF. The DNA for the CDR3 is TGTGCCAGCAGTCTTGTGAGGGACAGCTACAATGAGCAGTTCTTC.

About this clonotype itself: A junction end diverges from the germline sequence, so it may reflect a read error. The J gene is TRBJ1-2, the V gene TRBV28; D unresolved. Germline lookup yields CDR1 MDHEN and CDR2 SYDVKM. This CDR3 spans 12 amino acids. The DNA of the CDR3 is TGTGCCAGCAGTTCTACTCGACCCGAGGTACCCTTC. It encodes CASSSTRPEVPF.

The V call is TRBV19, the J call TRBJ2-5; 9 bases align to TRBD1. This CDR3 has 16 amino acids. Germline CDR1 and CDR2: LNHDA and SQIVND (reference sequence). V shed 3 bases, J shed 2 bases, and the junction held 7 bases outside the gene matches. The chain's CDR3 is CASSIRDREGQETQYF. CDR3 coding DNA: TGTGCCAGTAGTATCCGGGACAGGGAAGGACAAGAGACCCAGTACTTC.

In this sample, this clonotype turned up once. V is TRBV7-9 and J is TRBJ2-5; D uncertain. V lost 1 base and J 5 bases, leaving 11 bases between the germline ends. This CDR3 is built from 14 residues. The germline V gene has CDR1 SEHNR and CDR2 FQNEAQ (reference sequence). For the CDR3, the DNA is TGTGCCAGCAGCTTAGTGATTTCTCGTGAGACCCAGTACTTC. It yields the protein CASSLVISRETQYF.

The chain carries TRBV6-5 and TRBJ2-3; a possible D gene is TRBD2 (5 bases). Looked up from germline, CDR1 is MNHEY and CDR2 is SVGAGI. The ends were cut back, 8 bases at V and 2 bases at J, with 14 bases in the middle. The CDR3 has 14 amino acids. The CDR3 coding sequence is TGTGCCAGCCAGGCCTGGGAGAACACAGATACGCAGTATTTT. As protein: CASQAWENTDTQYF.